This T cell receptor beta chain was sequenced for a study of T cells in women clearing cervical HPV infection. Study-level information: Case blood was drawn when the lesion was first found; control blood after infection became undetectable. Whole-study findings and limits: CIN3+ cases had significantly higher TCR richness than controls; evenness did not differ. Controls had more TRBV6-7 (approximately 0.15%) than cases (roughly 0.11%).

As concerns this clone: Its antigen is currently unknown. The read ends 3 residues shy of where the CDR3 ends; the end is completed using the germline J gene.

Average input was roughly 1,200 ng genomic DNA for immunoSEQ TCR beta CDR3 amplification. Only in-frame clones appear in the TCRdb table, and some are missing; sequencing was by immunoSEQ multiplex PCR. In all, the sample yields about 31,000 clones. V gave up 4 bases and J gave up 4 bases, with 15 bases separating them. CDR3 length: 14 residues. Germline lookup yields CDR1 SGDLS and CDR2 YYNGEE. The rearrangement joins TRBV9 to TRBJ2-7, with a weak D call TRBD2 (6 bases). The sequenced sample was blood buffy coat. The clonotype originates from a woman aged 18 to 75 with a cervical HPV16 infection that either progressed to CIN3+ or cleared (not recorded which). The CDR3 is CASSPPGVSYEQYF. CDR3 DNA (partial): TGTGCCAGCAGCCCTCCGGGGGTTTCTTACGAG. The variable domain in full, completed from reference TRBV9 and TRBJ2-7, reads DSGVTQTPKHLITATGQRVTLRCSPRSGDLSVYWYQQSLDQGLQFLIQYYNGEERAKGNILERFSAQQFPDLHSELNLSSLELGDSALYFCASSPPGVSYEQYFGPGTRLTVT.